This TCR beta chain derives from a study of T cell repertoires in cytomegalovirus infection. Concerning this clonotype itself: Its antigen is unidentified.

With 6 bases removed from V and 0 bases from J, the gap between germline ends came to 11 bases. The V gene's germline CDR1 is KGHSH and CDR2 LQKENI. This CDR3 has 14 residues. TCRdb analysed the reads with MiXCR anew, one entry per CDR3 protein. This sample has approximately 300,000 distinct CDR3 sequences, with 25% found just once. This chain joins TRBV18 and TRBJ2-5, with D perhaps assigned TRBD1 or TRBD2 (5 bases each). Sequenced here: cultured PBMCs, sampled from culture after CMV antigen stimulation. The clonotype was recovered from a human donor in good health (CMV status not recorded). Some clones in this sample may be carry-over from other donors' samples. CDR3 sequence: CASSPGTDQETQYF. For the CDR3, the DNA is TGTGCCAGCTCGCCCGGGACGGACCAAGAGACCCAGTACTTC.